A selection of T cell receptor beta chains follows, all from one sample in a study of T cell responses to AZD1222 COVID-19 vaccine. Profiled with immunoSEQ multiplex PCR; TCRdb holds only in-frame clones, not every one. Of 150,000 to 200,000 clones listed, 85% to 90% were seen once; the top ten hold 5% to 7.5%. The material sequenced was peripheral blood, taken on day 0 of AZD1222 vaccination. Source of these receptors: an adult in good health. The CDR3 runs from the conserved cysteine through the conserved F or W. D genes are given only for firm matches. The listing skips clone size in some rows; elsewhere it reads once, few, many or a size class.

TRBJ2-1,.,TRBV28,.,TGTGCCAGCAGTCCACCTCGGACGATAGAACGGGAGCAGTTCTTC,CASSPPRTIEREQFF
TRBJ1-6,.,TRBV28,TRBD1,TGTGCCAGCAGCCTAGTGGGACAGCTAAATTCACCCCTCCACTTT,CASSLVGQLNSPLHF
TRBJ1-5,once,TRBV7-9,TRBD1,TGTGCCAGCACCATGACAGGGGATCAGCCCCAGCATTTT,CASTMTGDQPQHF
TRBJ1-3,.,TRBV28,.,TGTGCCAGCAGGGGCGGGGACATCCACTCTGGAAACACCATATATTTT,CASRGGDIHSGNTIYF
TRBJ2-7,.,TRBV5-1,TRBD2,TGCGCCAGCAGCCTCCTAGCGGGAGTCTCCTACGAGCAGTACTTC,CASSLLAGVSYEQYF
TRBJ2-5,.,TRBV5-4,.,TGTGCCAGCAGCTTGGTCGGGGCCCAAGAGACCCAGTACTTC,CASSLVGAQETQYF
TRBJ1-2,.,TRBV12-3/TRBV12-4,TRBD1,TGTGCCAGCAGGCCGGGACAGCCCTATGGCTACACCTTC,CASRPGQPYGYTF
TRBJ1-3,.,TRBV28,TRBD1,TGTGCCAGCAGAAAACCGGGACAGGGAAACACCATATATTTT,CASRKPGQGNTIYF
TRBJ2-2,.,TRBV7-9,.,TGTGCCAGCAGTTGGGACACGAACACCGGGGAGCTGTTTTTT,CASSWDTNTGELFF
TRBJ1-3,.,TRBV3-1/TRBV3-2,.,TGTGCCAGCAGGGTTGGGGGCTCTGGAAACACCATATATTTT,CASRVGGSGNTIYF
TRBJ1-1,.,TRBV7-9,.,TGTGCCAGCAGCTTGGGGACAATGAACACTGAAGCTTTCTTT,CASSLGTMNTEAFF
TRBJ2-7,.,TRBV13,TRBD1,TGTGCCAGCAGCTCGGTGACAGGGAGCGCGTACGAGCAGTACTTC,CASSSVTGSAYEQYF
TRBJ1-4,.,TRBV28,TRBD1,TGTGCCAGCACCCAGGGGGGTATTGATCTTGAAAAACTGTTTTTT,CASTQGGIDLEKLFF
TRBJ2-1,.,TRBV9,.,TGTGCCAGCAGTTTTACAGGGAACAATGAGCAGTTCTTC,CASSFTGNNEQFF
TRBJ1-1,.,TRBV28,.,TGTGCCAGCAGTTTCCGGGGTAAAGCTTTCTTT,CASSFRGKAFF
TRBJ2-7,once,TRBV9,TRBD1,TGTGCCAGCAGCAGACAGGGGGCTTACGAGCAGTACTTC,CASSRQGAYEQYF
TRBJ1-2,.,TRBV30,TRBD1,TGTGCCTGGAGTGGGACAGGGGCTGGCTACACCTTC,CAWSGTGAGYTF
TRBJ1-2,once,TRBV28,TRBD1,TGTGCCAGCAGTCCGACAGGGAGGTTCTATGGCTACACCTTC,CASSPTGRFYGYTF
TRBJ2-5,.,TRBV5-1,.,TGCGCCAGCAGCTTGGGGAGGGGCCAAGAGACCCAGTACTTC,CASSLGRGQETQYF
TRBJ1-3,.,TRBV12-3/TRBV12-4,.,TGTGCCAGCAGTTTACCGAGAAACACCATATATTTT,CASSLPRNTIYF
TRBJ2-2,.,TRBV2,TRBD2,TGTGCCAGCATTAGCGGGGGGTACACCGGGGAGCTGTTTTTT,CASISGGYTGELFF
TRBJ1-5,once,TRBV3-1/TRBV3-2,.,TGTGCCAGCAGCCAGACCCCAAATAGCAATCAGCCCCAGCATTTT,CASSQTPNSNQPQHF
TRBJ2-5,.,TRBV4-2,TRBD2,TGTGCCAGCAGCCAAGATGCGGCGGGAGGGCCAGAGACCCAGTACTTC,CASSQDAAGGPETQYF
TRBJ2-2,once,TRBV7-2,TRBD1,TGTGCCAGCAGCTTGGGGACAGTAAACAGGGACACCGGGGAGCTGTTTTTT,CASSLGTVNRDTGELFF
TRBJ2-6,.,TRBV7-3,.,TGTGCCAGCAGCTTAACAGGCAGTCCCTCTGGGGCCAACGTCCTGACTTTC,CASSLTGSPSGANVLTF
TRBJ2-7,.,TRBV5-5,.,TGTGCCAGCAGCTTGGCCGGGACCGTTTCCTACGAGCAGTACTTC,CASSLAGTVSYEQYF
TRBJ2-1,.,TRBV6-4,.,TGTGCCAGCAGTATAAATGCGGGAAATGAGCAGTTCTTC,CASSINAGNEQFF
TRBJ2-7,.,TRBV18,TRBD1,TGTGCCAGCTCACAACCACAGGGGGCAAACGAGCAGTACTTC,CASSQPQGANEQYF
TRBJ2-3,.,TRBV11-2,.,TGTGCCAGCAGCTTAGGACAGCTAAATACGCAGTATTTT,CASSLGQLNTQYF
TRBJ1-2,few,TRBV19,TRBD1,TGTGCCAGCCACAAAGGGACAGCTGACTATGGCTACACCTTC,CASHKGTADYGYTF
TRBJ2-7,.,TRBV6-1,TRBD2,TGTGCCAGCAGTGAAACCAGCGGGAGCTACGAGCAGTACTTC,CASSETSGSYEQYF
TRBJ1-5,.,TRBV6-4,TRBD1,TGTGCCAGCAGCTCGACAGGGGGGGATCAGCCCCAGCATTTT,CASSSTGGDQPQHF
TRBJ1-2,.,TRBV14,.,TGTGCCAGCAGCCCTACAGTAAACTATGGCTACACCTTC,CASSPTVNYGYTF
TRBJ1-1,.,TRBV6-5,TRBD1,TGTGCCAGCGTAATGAGGGACAGGGGCCACCCGACAACTTTCTTT,CASVMRDRGHPTTFF
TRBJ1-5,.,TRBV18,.,TGTGCCAGCTCACCAGGACAAACGAGCAATCAGCCCCAGCATTTT,CASSPGQTSNQPQHF
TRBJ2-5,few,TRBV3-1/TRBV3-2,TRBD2,TGTGCCAGCATAATGGGAGGGACGCAGACCCAGTACTTC,CASIMGGTQTQYF
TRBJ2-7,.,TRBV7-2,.,TGTGCCAGCAGCTTTCGGGGTTACCAGTACGAGCAGTACTTC,CASSFRGYQYEQYF
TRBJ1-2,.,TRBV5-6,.,TGTGCCAGCAGCTTGTGGCAGATTCAGAACTATGGCTACACCTTC,CASSLWQIQNYGYTF
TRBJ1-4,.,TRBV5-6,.,TGTGCCAGCAGCTGGAGGACATCATTTAATGAAAAACTGTTTTTT,CASSWRTSFNEKLFF
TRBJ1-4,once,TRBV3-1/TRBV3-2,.,TGTGCCAGCAGCCAAGGGACAACGGCAAAACTGTTTTTT,CASSQGTTAKLFF
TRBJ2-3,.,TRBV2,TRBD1,TGTGCCAGCAGTTTATACAGGGGGCAGGGGACAGATACGCAGTATTTT,CASSLYRGQGTDTQYF
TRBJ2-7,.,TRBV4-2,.,TGTGCCAGCAGCCAAGGGGGGGTTACTTACGAGCAGTACTTC,CASSQGGVTYEQYF
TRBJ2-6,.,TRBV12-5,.,TGTGCTAGTGGCCAGGGCTCTGGGGCCAACGTCCTGACTTTC,CASGQGSGANVLTF
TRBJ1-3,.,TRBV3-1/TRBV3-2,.,TGTGCCAGCAGCTGGGGACTAACGCGAGGAAACACCATATATTTT,CASSWGLTRGNTIYF
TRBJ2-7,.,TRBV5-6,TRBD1,TGTGCCAGCAGCTTGGGGGACAGGGGCCAATACTTC,CASSLGDRGQYF
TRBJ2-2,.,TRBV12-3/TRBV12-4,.,TGTGCCAGCAGCGACGAGAACACCGGGGAGCTGTTTTTT,CASSDENTGELFF
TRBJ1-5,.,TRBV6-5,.,TGTGCCAGCAATCGGGTTTTTGACAGTAATCAGCCCCAGCATTTT,CASNRVFDSNQPQHF
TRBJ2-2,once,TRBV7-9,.,TGTGCCGTACAGGGAGACGCCGGGGAGCTGTTTTTT,CAVQGDAGELFF
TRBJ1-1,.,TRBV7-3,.,TGTGCCAGCAGCTTAACGAAGGCACAGGAAGCTTTCTTT,CASSLTKAQEAFF